What follows is one T cell receptor beta chain and its context. Profiling relied on immunoSEQ multiplex PCR, and the TCRdb table lists in-frame clones only, not all of them. Of a few hundred thousand clones in the sample, 75% to 85% were seen once. The germline V gene has CDR1 SGHRS and CDR2 YFSETQ. The CDR3 totals 16 residues. The trim removed 4 bases at V and 3 bases at J, leaving 10 bases unmatched. These data are taken from a study of blood T cell repertoires in COVID-19. Sequencing was carried out using peripheral blood. This chain uses TRBV5-1 with TRBJ2-3; 8 bases map to TRBD1. The TCR comes from a man aged 50 to 59 with active or convalescent COVID-19. This chain's CDR3 is CASSAGTGGGTDTQYF. Here the CDR3 DNA reads TGCGCCAGCAGCGCCGGGACAGGCGGTGGGACAGATACGCAGTATTTT.